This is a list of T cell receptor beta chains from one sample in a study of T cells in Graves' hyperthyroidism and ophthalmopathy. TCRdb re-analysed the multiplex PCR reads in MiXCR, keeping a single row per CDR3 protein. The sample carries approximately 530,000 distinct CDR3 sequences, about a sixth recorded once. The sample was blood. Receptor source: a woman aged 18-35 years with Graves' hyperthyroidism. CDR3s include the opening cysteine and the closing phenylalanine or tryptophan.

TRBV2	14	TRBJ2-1	CASGGSERRYEQFF
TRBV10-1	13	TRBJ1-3	CASNEGNGNTIYF
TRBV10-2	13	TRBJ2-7	CASSELRDGEQYF
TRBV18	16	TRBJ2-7	CASSQTPRVRSYEQYF
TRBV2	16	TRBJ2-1	CASRETQGGSPNEQFF
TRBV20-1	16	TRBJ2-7	CSAREEAAGGAGEQYF
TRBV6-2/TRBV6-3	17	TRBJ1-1	CASSYSRQQRRGTEAFF
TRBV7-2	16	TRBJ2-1	CASSLAGTLRYNEQFF
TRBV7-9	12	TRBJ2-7	CASSRLTYEQYF
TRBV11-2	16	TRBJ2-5	CASSLGQPGILETQYF
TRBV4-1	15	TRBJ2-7	CASSQEASGSYEQYF
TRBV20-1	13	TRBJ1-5	CSPYGGINQPQHF
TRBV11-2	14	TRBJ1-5	CASSLDRGSQPQHF
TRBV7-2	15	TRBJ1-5	CASSSGTDSNQPQHF
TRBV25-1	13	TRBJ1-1	CATEGVRNTEAFF
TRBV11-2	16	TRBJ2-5	CASSLGGVNGGETQYF
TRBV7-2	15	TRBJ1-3	CASSYEGFSGNTIYF
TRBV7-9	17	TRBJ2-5	CASSLGGTTGELETQYF
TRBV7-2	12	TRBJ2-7	CASSRVQGEQYF
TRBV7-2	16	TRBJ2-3	CASSLAWRQPKNTQYF
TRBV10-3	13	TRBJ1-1	CAISLEEETEAFF
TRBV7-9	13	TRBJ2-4	CASSLASDVVQYF
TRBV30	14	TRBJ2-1	CAWSYPVRTNEQFF